The text below deals with one T cell receptor beta chain. Its antigen remains unidentified. The data originate from a study of shared clonotypes between healthy human individuals. Study as a whole: There were three CD4 naive, three CD4 memory, two CD8 naive and one CD8 memory plates per donor.

Sequenced by immunoSEQ multiplex PCR; TCRdb stores in-frame clones only, minus some. The sample holds 650,000 to 800,000 clones; 92% are singletons and the top ten take approximately 24%. Study outcomes and limitations: A few donors had about 5% of their naive CD4 clonotypes in common.

CD45RO-negative, CCR7-selected cells formed the naive CD8 fraction, which excluded terminally differentiated effector memory CD45RA+ cells. V lost 4 bases to trimming and J lost 0 bases, with 11 bases between them. From germline, CDR1 is WNHNN and CDR2 SYGVQD (reference sequence). The CDR3 is 15 amino acids. V is TRBV10-1 and J is TRBJ2-3, with D perhaps assigned TRBD1 or TRBD2 (5 bases each). The clonotype originates from a man aged 30 to 45 in good health. The specimen was naive CD8+ T cells sorted from blood. CDR3 protein: CASSGGVTSTDTQYF. The CDR3 DNA sequence: TGCGCCAGCAGTGGAGGGGTAACTAGCACAGATACGCAGTATTTT.